This T cell receptor beta chain derives from a study of cytomegalovirus exposure and HLA in healthy donors. The wider study: Prior work identified 95 million to 120 million unique TCR beta sequences in about 179 million T cells.

The study ran its PCR with 60 Vbeta and 13 Jbeta primers. The assay was immunoSEQ multiplex PCR, and TCRdb's table has in-frame clones only and misses some. The table shows under 200,000 clones, with 80% to 85% occurring only once. In this sample, this clone turned up once. Its antigen is not known. Study observations and caveats: It was taken for granted in presence/absence analyses that sequencing depth across donors was roughly uniform.

CDR1 is SGHRS and CDR2 is YFSETQ in the germline V gene. V was shortened by 5 bases and J by 1 base, with 12 bases between the two germline ends. CDR3 length: 14 residues. The sequence came from a man younger than 45 in good health and CMV-seronegative. This chain uses TRBV5-1 with TRBJ1-1; perhaps TRBD1 as D (6 bases). The sequenced material came from PBMCs. CDR3 amino acids: CASSTGTQNTEAFF. The CDR3 bases are TGCGCCAGCAGTACAGGGACACAGAACACTGAAGCTTTCTTT.